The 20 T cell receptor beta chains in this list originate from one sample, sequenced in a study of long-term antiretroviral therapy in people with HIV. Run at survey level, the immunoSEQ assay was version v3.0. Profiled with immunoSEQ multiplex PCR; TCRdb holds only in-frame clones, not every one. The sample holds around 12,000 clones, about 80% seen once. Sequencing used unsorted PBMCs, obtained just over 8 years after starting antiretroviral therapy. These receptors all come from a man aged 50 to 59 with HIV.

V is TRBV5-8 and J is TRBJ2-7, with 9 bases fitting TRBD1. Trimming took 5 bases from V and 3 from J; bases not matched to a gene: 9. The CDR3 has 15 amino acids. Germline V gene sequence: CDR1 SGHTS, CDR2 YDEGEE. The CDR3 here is CASSSLLTGGYEQYF. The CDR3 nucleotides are TGTGCCAGCAGTTCTCTCTTGACAGGGGGCTACGAGCAGTACTTC.

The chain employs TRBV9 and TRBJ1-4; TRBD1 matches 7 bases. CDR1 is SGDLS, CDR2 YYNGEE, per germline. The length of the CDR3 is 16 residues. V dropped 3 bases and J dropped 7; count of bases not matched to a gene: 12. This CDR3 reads CASSASNRGSAEKLFF. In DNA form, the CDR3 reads TGTGCCAGCAGCGCTTCAAACAGGGGATCGGCTGAAAAACTGTTTTTT. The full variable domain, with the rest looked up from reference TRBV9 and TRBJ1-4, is DSGVTQTPKHLITATGQRVTLRCSPRSGDLSVYWYQQSLDQGLQFLIQYYNGEERAKGNILERFSAQQFPDLHSELNLSSLELGDSALYFCASSASNRGSAEKLFFGSGTQLSVL.

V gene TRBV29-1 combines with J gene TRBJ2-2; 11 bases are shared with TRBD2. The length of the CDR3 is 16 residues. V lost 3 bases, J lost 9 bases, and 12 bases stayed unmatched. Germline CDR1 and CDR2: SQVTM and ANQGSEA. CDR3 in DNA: TGCAGCGTTGACGGGGTGGGACTAGCGGACAGCCGGGAGCTGTTTTTT. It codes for CSVDGVGLADSRELFF.

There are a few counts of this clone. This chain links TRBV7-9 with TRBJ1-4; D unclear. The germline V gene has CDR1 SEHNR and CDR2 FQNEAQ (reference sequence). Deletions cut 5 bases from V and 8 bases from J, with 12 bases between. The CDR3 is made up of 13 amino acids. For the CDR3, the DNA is TGTGCCAGCAGCCCACGGGATTACGAAAAACTGTTTTTT. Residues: CASSPRDYEKLFF.

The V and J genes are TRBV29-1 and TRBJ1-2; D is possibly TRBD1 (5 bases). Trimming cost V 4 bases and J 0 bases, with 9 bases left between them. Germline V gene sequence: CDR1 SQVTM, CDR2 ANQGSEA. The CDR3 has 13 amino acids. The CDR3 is CSVVGGANYGYTF. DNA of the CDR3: TGCAGCGTTGTCGGGGGAGCTAACTATGGCTACACCTTC.

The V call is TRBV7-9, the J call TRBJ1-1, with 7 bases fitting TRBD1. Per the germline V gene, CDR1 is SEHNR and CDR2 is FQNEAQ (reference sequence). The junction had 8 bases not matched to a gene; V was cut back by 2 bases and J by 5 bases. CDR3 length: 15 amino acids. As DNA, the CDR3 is TGTGCCAGCAGCTTATTGGAGGGGGCGCGTACTGAAGCTTTCTTT. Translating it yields CASSLLEGARTEAFF. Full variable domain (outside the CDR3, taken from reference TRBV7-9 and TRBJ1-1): DTGVSQNPRHKITKRGQNVTFRCDPISEHNRLYWYRQTLGQGPEFLTYFQNEAQLEKSRLLSDRFSAERPKGSFSTLEIQRTEQGDSAMYLCASSLLEGARTEAFFGQGTRLTVV.

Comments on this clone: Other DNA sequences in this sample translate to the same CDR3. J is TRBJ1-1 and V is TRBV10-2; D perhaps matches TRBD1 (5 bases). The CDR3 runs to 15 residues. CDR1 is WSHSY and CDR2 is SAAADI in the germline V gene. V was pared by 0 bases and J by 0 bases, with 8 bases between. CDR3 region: CASSESRGMNTEAFF. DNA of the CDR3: TGCGCCAGCAGTGAGTCAAGGGGAATGAACACTGAAGCTTTCTTT.

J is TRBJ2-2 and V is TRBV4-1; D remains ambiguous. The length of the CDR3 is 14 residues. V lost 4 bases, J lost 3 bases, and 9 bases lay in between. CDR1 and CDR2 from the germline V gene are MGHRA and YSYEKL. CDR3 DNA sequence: TGCGCCAGCAGCCTATCGCAGGACACCGGGGAGCTGTTTTTT. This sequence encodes CASSLSQDTGELFF.

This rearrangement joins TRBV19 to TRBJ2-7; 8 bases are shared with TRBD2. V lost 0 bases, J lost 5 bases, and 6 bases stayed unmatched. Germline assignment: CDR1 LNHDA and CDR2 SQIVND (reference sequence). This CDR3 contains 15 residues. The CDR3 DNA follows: TGTGCCAGTAGTATAGATCACGCGGGAGGAAACGAGCAGTACTTC. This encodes CASSIDHAGGNEQYF.

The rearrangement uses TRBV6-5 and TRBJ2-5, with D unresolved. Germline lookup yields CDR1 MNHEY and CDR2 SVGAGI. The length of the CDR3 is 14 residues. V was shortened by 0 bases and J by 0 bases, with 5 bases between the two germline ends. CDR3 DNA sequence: TGTGCCAGCAGTTACTCGAGGTACCAAGAGACCCAGTACTTC. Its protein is CASSYSRYQETQYF.

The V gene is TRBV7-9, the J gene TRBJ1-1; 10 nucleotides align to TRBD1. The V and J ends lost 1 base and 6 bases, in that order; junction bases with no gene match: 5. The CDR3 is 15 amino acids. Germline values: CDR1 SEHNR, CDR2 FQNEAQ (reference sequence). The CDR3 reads CASSLGGQGFSEAFF. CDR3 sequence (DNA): TGTGCCAGCAGCTTAGGGGGACAGGGGTTCTCTGAAGCTTTCTTT.

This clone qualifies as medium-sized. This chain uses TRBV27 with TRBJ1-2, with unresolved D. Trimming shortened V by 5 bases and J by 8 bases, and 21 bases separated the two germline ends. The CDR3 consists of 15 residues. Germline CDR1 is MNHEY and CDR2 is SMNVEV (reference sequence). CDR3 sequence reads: CASSPSTLLVGGYTF. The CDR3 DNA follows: TGTGCCAGCAGTCCCTCCACACTCCTAGTGGGGGGCTACACCTTC.

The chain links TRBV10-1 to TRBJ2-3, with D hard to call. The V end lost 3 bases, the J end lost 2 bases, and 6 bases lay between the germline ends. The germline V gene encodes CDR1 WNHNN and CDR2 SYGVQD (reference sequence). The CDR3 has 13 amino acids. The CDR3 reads CASSEMVTDTQYF. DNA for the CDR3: TGCGCCAGCAGTGAAATGGTCACAGATACGCAGTATTTT.

CDR3 amino acids: CASSPTVFTDYEQYF. The CDR3 bases are TGCGCCAGCAGCCCAACGGTCTTCACAGACTACGAGCAGTACTTC. This rearrangement joins TRBV4-1 to TRBJ2-7, with unresolved D. Trimming removed 4 bases at V and 3 bases at J, with 16 bases between. The CDR3 loop spans 15 amino acids. Germline CDR1 is MGHRA and CDR2 is YSYEKL.

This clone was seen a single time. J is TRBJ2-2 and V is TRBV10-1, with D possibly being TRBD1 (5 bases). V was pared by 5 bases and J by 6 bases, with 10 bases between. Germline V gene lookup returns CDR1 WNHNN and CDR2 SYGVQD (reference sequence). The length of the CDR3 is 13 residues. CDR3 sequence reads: CASSNAGSGELFF. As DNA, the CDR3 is TGCGCCAGCAGTAATGCAGGGTCCGGGGAGCTGTTTTTT.

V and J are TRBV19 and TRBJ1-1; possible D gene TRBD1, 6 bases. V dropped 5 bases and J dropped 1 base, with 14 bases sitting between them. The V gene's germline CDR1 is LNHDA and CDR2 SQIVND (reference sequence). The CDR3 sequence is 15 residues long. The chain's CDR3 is CASSGRTVRNTEAFF. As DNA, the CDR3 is TGTGCCAGTAGTGGCAGGACAGTGAGGAACACTGAAGCTTTCTTT.

The CDR3 coding sequence is TGTGCCAGCAGTCCACTTCTTGTCACATTACAGGGGATTATTCAGTACTTC. It codes for CASSPLLVTLQGIIQYF. J is TRBJ2-4 and V is TRBV27; 7 bases map to TRBD1. J gave up 10 bases and V 5 bases, and 20 bases lay outside the gene matches. The CDR3 loop spans 17 amino acids. The V gene's germline CDR1 is MNHEY and CDR2 SMNVEV (reference sequence).

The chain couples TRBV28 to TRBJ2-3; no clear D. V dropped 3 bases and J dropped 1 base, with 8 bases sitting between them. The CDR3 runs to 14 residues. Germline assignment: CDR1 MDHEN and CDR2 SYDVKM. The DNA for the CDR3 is TGTGCCAGCAGTTTCGTTGCAGGCACAGATACGCAGTATTTT. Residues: CASSFVAGTDTQYF.

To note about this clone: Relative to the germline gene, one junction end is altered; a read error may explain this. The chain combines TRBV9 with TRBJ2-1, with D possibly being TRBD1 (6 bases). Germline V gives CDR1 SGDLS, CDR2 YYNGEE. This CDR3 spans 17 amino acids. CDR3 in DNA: TGTGCCAACAGCGTAGCTTGGGACATCGTCTCCTACAATGAGCAGTTCTTC. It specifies CANSVAWDIVSYNEQFF.

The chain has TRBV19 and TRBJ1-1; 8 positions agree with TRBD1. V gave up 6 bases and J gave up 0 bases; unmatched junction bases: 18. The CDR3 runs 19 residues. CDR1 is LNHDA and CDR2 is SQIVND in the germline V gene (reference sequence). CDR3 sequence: CASSPPSPWTGPMNTEAFF. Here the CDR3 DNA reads TGTGCCAGTAGCCCTCCCTCTCCATGGACAGGGCCTATGAACACTGAAGCTTTCTTT.